This T cell receptor (beta chain) was observed in a study of T cell responses to AZD1222 COVID-19 vaccine (dated by TCRdb to about 2021). Describing the broader study: Because spike-specific TCR depth and breadth did not differ between the two schedules, AZD1222 recipients who got a second dose at roughly 4 weeks were pooled with those who got a second dose at roughly 12 weeks. TCR sequencing was performed for 230 to 250 trial participants, of whom about 200 were given two doses of AZD1222 and around 26 were given two doses of MenACWY control vaccine. Enrollment into the trials was organized by age into subgroups of 18-55, 56-69 and 70-plus years, and those subgroups contained about 160, 30 and 59 TCR-sequenced participants, respectively. Broader findings and caveats from the paper: In the small 56-69-year group, the increase in depth fell short of significance, most likely because of low power. Because no day 14 peak-response samples were available, the repertoires could be characterized only after the peak T cell response. Nearly half of unique spike-specific TCRs reportedly recognized epitopes outside regions mutated in the B.1.351 and B.1.1.7 variants. Conclusions about previously exposed vaccinees were limited because only six AZD1222 recipients were SARS-CoV-2 seropositive at baseline. The whole spike protein was spanned by vaccine-associated CD4 TCRs, and dominant responses were seen in regions 160-218 and 743-854. Spike-specific TCR breadth and depth rose significantly after two AZD1222 doses compared with day 0 and with MenACWY recipients. Participants were mostly white British, with more females than males. The authors suggested clonal diversity may have been underestimated.

The time point label here, explained by the study, means: baseline before first vaccination. The vaccinee samples were drawn from two UK trials, COV001 and COV002, one of which was a single-blind randomized controlled phase 2/3 trial testing AZD1222 (ChAdOx1 nCoV-19) in healthy adults. Trial participant PBMC samples were collected at day 0 and day 28 after the second dose for TCRbeta chain sequencing. The CDR3 regions of human TCRbeta chains were analyzed by immunosequencing. Turning to the authors' computational methods: TCRs in the repertoires were compared against a reference library of SARS-CoV-2-specific TCRs that had been generated with the MIRA antigen-specificity platform. Breadth was defined as the fraction of unique TCRs that were SARS-CoV-2-associated. Depth was defined as the fraction of total T cells that were SARS-CoV-2-associated. Using the MIRA data, each spike-specific TCR was mapped to the spike region that the TCR reacts to and placed in a CD4 or CD8 class. Log10-transformed breadth and depth values were compared by one-way ANOVA with Sidak's multiple comparisons tests. Held by TCRdb, this immuneACCESS table contains in-frame sequences only and omits some clones. Under half of the omission traces to an unresolved V gene where checked; the cause of the rest is unknown. V and J calls and clone size follow that table, whereas D and trimming were derived from the DNA. The sample contains around 130,000 clones, approximately 90% of them found a single time. Under 1.5% of the sample belongs to the ten largest clones.

As regards this clone: Its antigen remains undetermined. Base-call qualities are not available, and no considerably larger clone is one nucleotide away.

Taken from the germline V gene (reference sequence), the CDR1 and CDR2 loops are GTSNPN and SVGIG. The CDR3, cysteine through phenylalanine, is 12 amino acids long. The kept DNA is CDR3 alone, 36 bases in frame from the first base. The V end loses 1 base and the J end loses 6 bases, and a stretch of 9 bases separates them. The sequence links TRBV30 to TRBJ1-2; the D gene assignment is ambiguous. The origin of this receptor is an adult in good health. The sequencing here drew on peripheral blood, taken on day 0 of AZD1222 vaccination. The DNA sequence is as follows: TGTGCCTGGAGTGGTAGACTGAATGGCTACACCTTC. Its protein reads: CAWSGRLNGYTF.